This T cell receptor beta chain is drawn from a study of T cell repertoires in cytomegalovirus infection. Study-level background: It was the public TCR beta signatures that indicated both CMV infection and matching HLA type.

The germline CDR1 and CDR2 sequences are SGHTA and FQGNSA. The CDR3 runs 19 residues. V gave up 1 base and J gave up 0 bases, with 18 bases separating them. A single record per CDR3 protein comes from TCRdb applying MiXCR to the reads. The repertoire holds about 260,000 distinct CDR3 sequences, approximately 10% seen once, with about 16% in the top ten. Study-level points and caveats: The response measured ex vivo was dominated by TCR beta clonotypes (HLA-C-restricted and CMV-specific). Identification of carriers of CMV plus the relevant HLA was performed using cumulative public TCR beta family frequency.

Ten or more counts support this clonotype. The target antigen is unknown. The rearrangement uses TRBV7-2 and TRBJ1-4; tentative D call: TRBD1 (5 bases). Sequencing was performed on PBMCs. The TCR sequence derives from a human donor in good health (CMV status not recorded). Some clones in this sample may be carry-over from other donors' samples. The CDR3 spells CASSLGYRSWESTNEKLFF. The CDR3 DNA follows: TGTGCCAGCAGCTTAGGGTACAGGAGTTGGGAGTCAACTAATGAAAAACTGTTTTTT.